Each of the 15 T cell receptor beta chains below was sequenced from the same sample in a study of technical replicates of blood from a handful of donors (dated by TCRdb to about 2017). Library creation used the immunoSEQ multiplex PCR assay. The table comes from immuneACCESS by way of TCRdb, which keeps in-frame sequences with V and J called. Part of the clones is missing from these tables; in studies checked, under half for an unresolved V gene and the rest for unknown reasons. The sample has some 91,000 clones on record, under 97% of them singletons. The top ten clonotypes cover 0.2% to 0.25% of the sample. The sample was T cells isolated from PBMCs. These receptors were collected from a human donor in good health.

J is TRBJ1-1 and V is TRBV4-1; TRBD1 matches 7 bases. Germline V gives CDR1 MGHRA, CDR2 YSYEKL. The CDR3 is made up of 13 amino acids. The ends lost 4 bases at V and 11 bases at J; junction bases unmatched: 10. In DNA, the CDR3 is TGCGCCAGCAGCCTGGGGGACAGCCAGCGGGCTTTCTTT. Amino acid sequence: CASSLGDSQRAFF.

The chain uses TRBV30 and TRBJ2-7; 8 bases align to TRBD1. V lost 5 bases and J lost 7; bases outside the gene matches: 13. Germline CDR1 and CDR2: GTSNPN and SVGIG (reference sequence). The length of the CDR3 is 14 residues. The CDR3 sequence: CAWGPQQGASEQYF. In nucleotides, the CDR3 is TGTGCCTGGGGGCCCCAGCAGGGGGCAAGTGAGCAGTACTTC.

CDR3 region: CASAWVAGGRRRNTEAFF. The CDR3 DNA is TGTGCCAGCGCTTGGGTTGCAGGGGGCCGACGCCGGAACACTGAAGCTTTCTTT. This sequence joins TRBV11-3 and TRBJ1-1; 8 positions agree with TRBD1. The V gene's germline CDR1 is SGHNT and CDR2 YENEEA. J gave up 1 base and V 8 bases, and 18 bases lay outside the gene matches. The CDR3 extends over 18 amino acids.

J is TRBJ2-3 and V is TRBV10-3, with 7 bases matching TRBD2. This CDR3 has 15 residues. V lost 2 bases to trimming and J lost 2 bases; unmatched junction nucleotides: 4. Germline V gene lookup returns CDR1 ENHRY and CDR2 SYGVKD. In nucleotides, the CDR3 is TGTGCCATCAGTGAGGGGAGCGGGAACACAGATACGCAGTATTTT. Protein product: CAISEGSGNTDTQYF.

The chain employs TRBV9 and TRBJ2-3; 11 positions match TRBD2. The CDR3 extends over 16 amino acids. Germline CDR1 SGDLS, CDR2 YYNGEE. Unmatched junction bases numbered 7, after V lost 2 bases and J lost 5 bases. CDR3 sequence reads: CASSVYSGREGDTQYF. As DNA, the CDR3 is TGTGCCAGCAGCGTCTATAGCGGGAGGGAAGGAGATACGCAGTATTTT.

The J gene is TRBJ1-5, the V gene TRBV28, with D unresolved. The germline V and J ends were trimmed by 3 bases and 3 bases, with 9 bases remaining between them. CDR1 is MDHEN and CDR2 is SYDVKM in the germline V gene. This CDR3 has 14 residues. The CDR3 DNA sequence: TGTGCCAGCAGTTTTTACCAGGACAATCAGCCCCAGCATTTT. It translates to CASSFYQDNQPQHF.

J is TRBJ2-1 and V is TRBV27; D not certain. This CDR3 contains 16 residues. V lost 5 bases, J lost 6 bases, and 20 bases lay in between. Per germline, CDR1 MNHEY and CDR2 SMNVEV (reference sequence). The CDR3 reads CASSLIDRPTLNEQFF. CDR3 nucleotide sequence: TGTGCCAGCAGTCTAATCGATCGCCCCACGCTCAATGAGCAGTTCTTC.

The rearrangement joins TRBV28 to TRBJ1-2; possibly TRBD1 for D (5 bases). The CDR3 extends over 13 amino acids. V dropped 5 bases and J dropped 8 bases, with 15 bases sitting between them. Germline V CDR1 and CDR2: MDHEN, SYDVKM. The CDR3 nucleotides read TGTGCCAGCAGTGAGCCGCAGGGATCCGGCTACACCTTC. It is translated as CASSEPQGSGYTF.

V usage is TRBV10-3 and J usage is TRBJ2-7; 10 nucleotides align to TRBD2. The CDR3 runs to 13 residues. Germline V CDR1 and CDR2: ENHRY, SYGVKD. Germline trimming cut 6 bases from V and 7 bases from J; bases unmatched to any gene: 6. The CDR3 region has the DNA TGTGCCATCAGCGGACTAGCGGATCGGGAGCAGTACTTC. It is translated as CAISGLADREQYF.

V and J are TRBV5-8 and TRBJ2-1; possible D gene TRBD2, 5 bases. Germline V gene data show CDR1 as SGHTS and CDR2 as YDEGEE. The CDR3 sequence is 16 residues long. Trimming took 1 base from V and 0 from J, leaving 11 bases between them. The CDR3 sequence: CASSLRGASSYNEQFF. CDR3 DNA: TGTGCCAGCAGCTTGCGGGGAGCGAGCTCCTACAATGAGCAGTTCTTC.

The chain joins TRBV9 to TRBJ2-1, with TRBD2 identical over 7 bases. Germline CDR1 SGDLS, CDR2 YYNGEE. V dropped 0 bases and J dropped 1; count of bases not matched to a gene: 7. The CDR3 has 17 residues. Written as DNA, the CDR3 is TGTGCCAGCAGCGTAGTTGGGGAGGGTAGATCCTACAATGAGCAGTTCTTC. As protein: CASSVVGEGRSYNEQFF.

Here the CDR3 reads CAWSVRTAANEKLFF. CDR3 DNA sequence: TGTGCCTGGAGTGTACGTACAGCGGCTAATGAAAAACTGTTTTTT. The chain links TRBV30 to TRBJ1-4; no definite D call. Germline CDR1 and CDR2: GTSNPN and SVGIG (reference sequence). The CDR3 is made up of 15 amino acids. V was pared by 0 bases and J by 3 bases, with 11 bases between.

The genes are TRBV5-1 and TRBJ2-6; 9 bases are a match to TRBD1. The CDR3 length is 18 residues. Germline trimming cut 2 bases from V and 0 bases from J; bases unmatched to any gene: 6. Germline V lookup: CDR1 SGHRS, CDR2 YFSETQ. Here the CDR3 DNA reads TGCGCCAGCAGCTTTTGGGACAGGGCCCTCTCTGGGGCCAACGTCCTGACTTTC. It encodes CASSFWDRALSGANVLTF.

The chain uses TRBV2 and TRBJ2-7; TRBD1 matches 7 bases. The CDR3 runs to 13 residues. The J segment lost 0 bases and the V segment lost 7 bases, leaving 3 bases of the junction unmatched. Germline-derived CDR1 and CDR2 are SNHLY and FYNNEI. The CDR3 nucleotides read TGTGCCAGCAAGGGACAGACCTCCTACGAGCAGTACTTC. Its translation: CASKGQTSYEQYF.

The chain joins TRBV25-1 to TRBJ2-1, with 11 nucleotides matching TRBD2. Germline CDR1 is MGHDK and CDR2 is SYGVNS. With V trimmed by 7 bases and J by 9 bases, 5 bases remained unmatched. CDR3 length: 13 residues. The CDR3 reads CASNVAGGVEQFF. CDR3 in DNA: TGTGCCAGCAATGTAGCGGGAGGGGTTGAGCAGTTCTTC.